A selection of T cell receptor beta chains follows, all from one sample in a study of T cell responses to AZD1222 COVID-19 vaccine. Sequencing used immunoSEQ multiplex PCR; TCRdb keeps in-frame clones, though not all of them. The table shows some 170,000 clones, with approximately 88% occurring only once. The source was peripheral blood, collected 28 days after the second AZD1222 dose. The receptors stem from an adult who received the AZD1222 COVID-19 vaccine. Each CDR3 is given with its conserved first and last residue. D genes are given only for firm matches. The size field is filled for only some rows; it gives once, few, many or a size class.

j_gene: TRBJ1-6
abundance: once
d_gene: NA
v_gene: TRBV4-3
CDR3aa: CASSQDRGGSNGLYLHF
CDR3nt: TGCGCCAGCAGCCAAGACCGGGGAGGGTCTAATGGGTTGTACCTCCACTTT

j_gene: TRBJ1-5
abundance: NA
d_gene: NA
v_gene: TRBV19
CDR3aa: CASSIRLTGLYSNQPQHF
CDR3nt: TGTGCCAGTAGTATTCGTCTAACAGGCCTATATAGCAATCAGCCCCAGCATTTT

j_gene: TRBJ2-7
abundance: NA
d_gene: NA
v_gene: TRBV7-2
CDR3aa: CASSSNSYEQYF
CDR3nt: TGTGCCAGCAGCTCCAACTCCTACGAGCAGTACTTC

j_gene: TRBJ2-2
abundance: NA
d_gene: NA
v_gene: TRBV6-4
CDR3aa: CASSEKYTGELFF
CDR3nt: TGTGCCAGCAGTGAGAAGTACACCGGGGAGCTGTTTTTT

j_gene: TRBJ1-1
abundance: NA
d_gene: NA
v_gene: TRBV5-6
CDR3aa: CASSLAQATEYTEAFF
CDR3nt: TGTGCCAGCAGCTTGGCACAGGCAACCGAGTACACTGAAGCTTTCTTT

j_gene: TRBJ2-3
abundance: NA
d_gene: NA
v_gene: TRBV5-1
CDR3aa: CASSRERRDTQYF
CDR3nt: TGCGCCAGCAGCCGAGAAAGGAGGGATACGCAGTATTTT

j_gene: TRBJ2-3
abundance: NA
d_gene: NA
v_gene: TRBV14
CDR3aa: CASSQDTYTDTQYF
CDR3nt: TGTGCCAGCAGCCAAGACACCTACACAGATACGCAGTATTTT

j_gene: TRBJ1-5
abundance: NA
d_gene: NA
v_gene: TRBV4-3
CDR3aa: CASSQGGRNQPQHF
CDR3nt: TGCGCCAGCAGCCAAGGGGGTCGCAATCAGCCCCAGCATTTT

j_gene: TRBJ2-3
abundance: NA
d_gene: NA
v_gene: TRBV5-1
CDR3aa: CASSLVQLTDTQYF
CDR3nt: TGCGCCAGCAGCTTGGTTCAGCTCACAGATACGCAGTATTTT

j_gene: TRBJ2-2
abundance: NA
d_gene: NA
v_gene: TRBV20-1
CDR3aa: CSASRAGNTGELFF
CDR3nt: TGCAGTGCTAGTAGGGCAGGGAACACCGGGGAGCTGTTTTTT

j_gene: TRBJ1-1
abundance: once
d_gene: NA
v_gene: TRBV6-6
CDR3aa: CASSYGPSNTEAFF
CDR3nt: TGTGCCAGCAGTTACGGACCGTCGAACACTGAAGCTTTCTTT

j_gene: TRBJ2-7
abundance: NA
d_gene: NA
v_gene: TRBV6-5
CDR3aa: CASSRGGPWAYEQYF
CDR3nt: TGTGCCAGCTCCCGCGGAGGGCCTTGGGCCTACGAGCAGTACTTC

j_gene: TRBJ2-3
abundance: NA
d_gene: NA
v_gene: TRBV6-1
CDR3aa: CASSEVSGGTDTQYF
CDR3nt: TGTGCCAGCAGTGAAGTGTCAGGGGGGACAGATACGCAGTATTTT

j_gene: TRBJ2-3
abundance: NA
d_gene: NA
v_gene: TRBV18
CDR3aa: CASGPPSTDTQYF
CDR3nt: TGTGCTTCGGGCCCGCCTAGCACAGATACGCAGTATTTT

j_gene: TRBJ2-2
abundance: NA
d_gene: NA
v_gene: TRBV5-1
CDR3aa: CASSLGTTSNTGELFF
CDR3nt: TGCGCCAGCAGCTTGGGAACGACTTCTAACACCGGGGAGCTGTTTTTT

j_gene: TRBJ1-1
abundance: NA
d_gene: NA
v_gene: TRBV6-6
CDR3aa: CASSIRPGAAAFF
CDR3nt: TGTGCCAGCAGTATTAGACCGGGGGCAGCAGCTTTCTTT